Listed below are T cell receptor beta chains from one sample, sequenced in a study of blood T cell repertoires in COVID-19. Measured with immunoSEQ multiplex PCR; TCRdb has only the in-frame clones, and not every one. The sample lists more than 45,000 clones, more than 70% occurring once. The specimen sequenced was peripheral blood. The receptors were sampled from a human donor in a cohort sampled during active COVID-19. Both conserved end residues are part of each CDR3. The order of the fields is V gene, J gene, D gene, clone size, CDR3 protein, CDR3 DNA. D genes are given only for firm matches. Clone size appears in some rows only: once, few, many, or a class for an expanded clone.

V gene: TRBV7-8
J gene: TRBJ2-7
D gene: -
clone size: few
CDR3 protein: CASSLRAWFSYEQYF
CDR3 DNA: TGTGCCAGCAGCCTGAGGGCATGGTTCTCCTACGAGCAGTACTTC

V gene: TRBV6-5
J gene: TRBJ1-1
D gene: -
clone size: -
CDR3 protein: CASSSGRENTEAFF
CDR3 DNA: TGTGCCAGCAGTTCTGGACGGGAGAACACTGAAGCTTTCTTT

V gene: TRBV7-2
J gene: TRBJ2-3
D gene: TRBD2
clone size: -
CDR3 protein: CASSPTFPGPGGGTQYF
CDR3 DNA: TGTGCCAGCAGTCCCACGTTTCCTGGGCCGGGGGGAGGTACGCAGTATTTT

V gene: TRBV5-1
J gene: TRBJ1-2
D gene: -
clone size: few
CDR3 protein: CASSPGGQGNYGYTF
CDR3 DNA: TGCGCCAGCAGCCCGGGGGGGCAGGGGAACTATGGCTACACCTTC

V gene: TRBV10-3
J gene: TRBJ2-2
D gene: -
clone size: -
CDR3 protein: CAISRGTAGELFF
CDR3 DNA: TGTGCCATCAGTCGGGGGACCGCCGGGGAGCTGTTTTTT

V gene: TRBV6-5
J gene: TRBJ2-2
D gene: TRBD2
clone size: -
CDR3 protein: CASSGLAGAGELFF
CDR3 DNA: TGTGCCAGCAGCGGACTAGCGGGAGCCGGGGAGCTGTTTTTT

V gene: TRBV3-1/TRBV3-2
J gene: TRBJ1-3
D gene: -
clone size: -
CDR3 protein: CASSQGSTGNTIYF
CDR3 DNA: TGTGCCAGCAGCCAGGGCTCAACCGGAAACACCATATATTTT

V gene: TRBV9
J gene: TRBJ1-1
D gene: -
clone size: -
CDR3 protein: CASSGDSNTEAFF
CDR3 DNA: TGTGCCAGCAGCGGTGACAGTAACACTGAAGCTTTCTTT

V gene: TRBV2
J gene: TRBJ2-3
D gene: -
clone size: -
CDR3 protein: CASSETRTGTDTQYF
CDR3 DNA: TGTGCCAGCAGTGAAACAAGAACCGGCACAGATACGCAGTATTTT

V gene: TRBV5-1
J gene: TRBJ2-3
D gene: TRBD1
clone size: -
CDR3 protein: CATSRGTGDTDTQYF
CDR3 DNA: TGCGCCACCTCTAGGGGGACAGGAGACACAGATACGCAGTATTTT

V gene: TRBV29-1
J gene: TRBJ2-2
D gene: -
clone size: -
CDR3 protein: CSVRQAPLTGELFF
CDR3 DNA: TGCAGCGTTAGACAGGCCCCTCTCACCGGGGAGCTGTTTTTT

V gene: TRBV5-8
J gene: TRBJ1-1
D gene: -
clone size: -
CDR3 protein: CASSSYRDTEAFF
CDR3 DNA: TGTGCCAGCAGCTCGTACAGGGACACTGAAGCTTTCTTT

V gene: TRBV2
J gene: TRBJ1-2
D gene: -
clone size: -
CDR3 protein: CASSPPGHKANYGYTF
CDR3 DNA: TGTGCCAGCAGCCCCCCGGGACACAAAGCTAACTATGGCTACACCTTC

V gene: TRBV30
J gene: TRBJ1-5
D gene: -
clone size: -
CDR3 protein: CAWSRRDNQPQHF
CDR3 DNA: TGTGCCTGGAGTCGCAGGGACAATCAGCCCCAGCATTTT

V gene: TRBV19
J gene: TRBJ1-2
D gene: -
clone size: -
CDR3 protein: CASSTQVWDYGYTF
CDR3 DNA: TGTGCCAGTAGTACACAGGTTTGGGACTATGGCTACACCTTC

V gene: TRBV30
J gene: TRBJ2-7
D gene: TRBD2
clone size: -
CDR3 protein: CAWTAGGSYEQYF
CDR3 DNA: TGTGCCTGGACAGCGGGAGGCTCCTACGAGCAGTACTTC

V gene: TRBV5-1
J gene: TRBJ2-3
D gene: -
clone size: -
CDR3 protein: CASSSSTDTQYF
CDR3 DNA: TGCGCCAGCAGCTCTTCCACAGATACGCAGTATTTT

V gene: TRBV5-1
J gene: TRBJ1-2
D gene: TRBD1
clone size: -
CDR3 protein: CASSPYRGSPYGYTF
CDR3 DNA: TGCGCCAGCAGCCCATACAGGGGTTCTCCTTATGGCTACACCTTC

V gene: TRBV6-5
J gene: TRBJ2-7
D gene: TRBD1
clone size: -
CDR3 protein: CASSYSLGQGHEQYF
CDR3 DNA: TGTGCCAGCAGTTACTCTTTGGGACAGGGGCACGAGCAGTACTTC

V gene: TRBV20-1
J gene: TRBJ1-2
D gene: TRBD1
clone size: -
CDR3 protein: CSRGENYGYTF
CDR3 DNA: TGCAGCAGGGGGGAAAACTATGGCTACACCTTC

V gene: TRBV18
J gene: TRBJ2-7
D gene: -
clone size: -
CDR3 protein: CASSPSEDNSYEQYF
CDR3 DNA: TGTGCCAGCTCACCAAGTGAGGACAACTCCTACGAGCAGTACTTC

V gene: TRBV2
J gene: TRBJ1-1
D gene: -
clone size: -
CDR3 protein: CASSVSVALEAFF
CDR3 DNA: TGTGCCAGCAGTGTAAGCGTCGCCCTTGAAGCTTTCTTT

V gene: TRBV19
J gene: TRBJ1-5
D gene: TRBD1
clone size: -
CDR3 protein: CASSGGTGGNQPQHF
CDR3 DNA: TGTGCCAGTAGTGGGGGGACAGGGGGCAATCAGCCCCAGCATTTT

V gene: TRBV6-5
J gene: TRBJ1-4
D gene: TRBD1
clone size: -
CDR3 protein: CASSYKGGDEKLFF
CDR3 DNA: TGTGCCAGCAGTTACAAAGGGGGCGACGAAAAACTGTTTTTT

V gene: TRBV2
J gene: TRBJ2-7
D gene: TRBD1
clone size: -
CDR3 protein: CASRWGTGGNEQYF
CDR3 DNA: TGTGCCAGCAGATGGGGGACAGGGGGTAACGAGCAGTACTTC

V gene: TRBV29-1
J gene: TRBJ2-5
D gene: TRBD2
clone size: -
CDR3 protein: CSVVLRTSGRETQYF
CDR3 DNA: TGCAGCGTTGTCCTTAGGACTAGCGGGAGGGAGACCCAGTACTTC

V gene: TRBV5-1
J gene: TRBJ1-3
D gene: -
clone size: -
CDR3 protein: CASSLGGQGAGNTIYF
CDR3 DNA: TGCGCCAGCAGCTTGGGTGGGCAGGGCGCTGGAAACACCATATATTTT

V gene: TRBV27
J gene: TRBJ2-2
D gene: -
clone size: -
CDR3 protein: CASSLADTGELFF
CDR3 DNA: TGTGCCAGCAGTTTAGCGGACACCGGGGAGCTGTTTTTT

V gene: TRBV7-9
J gene: TRBJ1-6
D gene: TRBD1
clone size: -
CDR3 protein: CASSLGGQVNSSPLHF
CDR3 DNA: TGTGCCAGCAGCTTAGGGGGACAGGTGAATAGTTCACCCCTCCACTTT

V gene: TRBV19
J gene: TRBJ2-2
D gene: -
clone size: -
CDR3 protein: CASLQGSGELFF
CDR3 DNA: TGTGCCAGCCTACAGGGCTCCGGGGAGCTGTTTTTT

V gene: TRBV3-1/TRBV3-2
J gene: TRBJ1-6
D gene: -
clone size: -
CDR3 protein: CASSQGGGGSPLHF
CDR3 DNA: TGTGCCAGCAGCCAAGGCGGGGGCGGTTCACCCCTCCACTTT

V gene: TRBV28
J gene: TRBJ1-5
D gene: -
clone size: -
CDR3 protein: CASSLFPDQPQHF
CDR3 DNA: TGTGCCAGCAGTTTATTCCCGGATCAGCCCCAGCATTTT

V gene: TRBV3-1/TRBV3-2
J gene: TRBJ1-2
D gene: TRBD1
clone size: -
CDR3 protein: CASRPTGVYGYTF
CDR3 DNA: TGTGCCAGCAGGCCTACAGGGGTCTATGGCTACACCTTC

V gene: TRBV2
J gene: TRBJ1-4
D gene: -
clone size: -
CDR3 protein: CASRAGGFDEKLFF
CDR3 DNA: TGTGCCAGCAGGGCGGGAGGGTTTGATGAAAAACTGTTTTTT

V gene: TRBV15
J gene: TRBJ2-7
D gene: TRBD1
clone size: -
CDR3 protein: CATSTGRRTGRTYEQYF
CDR3 DNA: TGTGCCACCAGCACTGGCAGGAGGACAGGGCGAACCTACGAGCAGTACTTC

V gene: TRBV5-1
J gene: TRBJ2-3
D gene: TRBD2
clone size: -
CDR3 protein: CASRPPGGYF
CDR3 DNA: TGCGCCAGCAGGCCCCCGGGGGGGTATTTT

V gene: TRBV20-1
J gene: TRBJ1-2
D gene: TRBD1
clone size: -
CDR3 protein: CSGGTDGYTF
CDR3 DNA: TGCAGTGGGGGGACAGATGGCTACACCTTC

V gene: TRBV5-4
J gene: TRBJ2-3
D gene: -
clone size: -
CDR3 protein: CASSPPPPGPTGTQYF
CDR3 DNA: TGTGCCAGCAGCCCTCCCCCCCCCGGTCCAACCGGTACGCAGTATTTT